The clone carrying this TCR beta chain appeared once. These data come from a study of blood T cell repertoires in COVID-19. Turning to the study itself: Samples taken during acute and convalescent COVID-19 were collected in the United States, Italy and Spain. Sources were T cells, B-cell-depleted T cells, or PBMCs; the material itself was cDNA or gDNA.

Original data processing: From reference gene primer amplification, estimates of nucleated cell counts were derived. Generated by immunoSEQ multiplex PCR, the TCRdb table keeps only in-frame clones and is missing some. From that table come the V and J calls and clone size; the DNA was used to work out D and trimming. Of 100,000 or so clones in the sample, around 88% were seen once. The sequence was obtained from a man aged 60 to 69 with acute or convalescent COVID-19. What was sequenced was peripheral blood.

The CDR3 nucleotides are TGTGCCAGCAAGTCCCGGGAGACAGATACGCAGTATTTT. Protein sequence: CASKSRETDTQYF. The V and J genes are TRBV2 and TRBJ2-3; D is perhaps TRBD2 (6 bases). The CDR3 consists of 13 residues. Trimming removed 7 bases from V and 3 bases from J, with 11 bases in between. Germline values: CDR1 SNHLY, CDR2 FYNNEI. The full variable domain, its missing parts supplied by reference TRBV2 and TRBJ2-3, is EPEVTQTPSHQVTQMGQEVILRCVPISNHLYFYWYRQILGQKVEFLVSFYNNEISEKSEIFDDQFSVERPDGSNFTLKIRSTKLEDSAMYFCASKSRETDTQYFGPGTRLTVL.